This T cell receptor beta chain was observed in a study of TIL therapy for anti-PD-1-resistant metastatic lung cancer. This was the immunoSEQ v3 assay. Libraries were sequenced to 2 million or so read pairs (survey) or 5-6 million (deep). The table came from immunoSEQ multiplex PCR; TCRdb's copy has only in-frame clones and leaves some out. This table has 50,000 to 60,000 clones, 70% to 90% appearing once. With regard to this clone: Its antigen remains unknown.

Noted time point: pre-treatment sample, taken before nivolumab and TIL therapy. Study-level findings and limits: The baseline peripheral repertoire was partially replaced by infused TIL clonotypes that later decayed.

This specimen consisted of blood, obtained at baseline. The clonotype was recovered from a person between 30 and 80 years old with non-small cell lung cancer.

The CDR3 nucleotides are TGCGCCAGCAGCCAAGATTTCAGGCGGGGGGGAATCTACACCGGGGAGCTGTTTTTT. Protein product: CASSQDFRRGGIYTGELFF. The gene calls are TRBV4-3 and TRBJ2-2; 9 bases match TRBD2. J lost 3 bases, V lost 0 bases, and 11 bases had no gene match. The CDR3 covers 19 residues. Germline V lookup: CDR1 LGHNA, CDR2 YSLEER.